The clone carrying this T cell receptor beta chain has more than one count but fewer than ten. Its antigen remains unidentified. TCRdb called the 5' RACE reads again in MiXCR, with one record for every CDR3 protein. The data hold under 300,000 distinct CDR3 sequences, with more than 9% observed a single time. The data derive from a study of CD8 T cells in ankylosing spondylitis. Findings and caveats of the study: It was reported that disease-linked clones were significantly enriched in matched ankylosing spondylitis synovial fluid. What seemed typical of ankylosing spondylitis blood was a TCR beta motif built from 7 or 8 highly homologous variants. With a CD8+ phenotype, disease-linked clones were relatively rare in peripheral blood.

Unmatched junction bases numbered 8, after V lost 5 bases and J lost 10 bases. The CDR3 contains 13 residues. Germline assignment: CDR1 DFQATT and CDR2 SNEGSKA (reference sequence). The clonotype originates from a male donor with ankylosing spondylitis or in good health (not recorded which). Sequenced: blood, either unsorted or a sorted T cell fraction (not recorded which). The chain joins TRBV20-1 to TRBJ2-1, with 10 bases aligning to TRBD2. CDR3 region: CSAWPAGGQEQFF. The CDR3 bases are TGCAGTGCTTGGCCAGCGGGGGGGCAAGAGCAGTTCTTC.